Each of the 3 T cell receptor beta chains below was sequenced from the same sample in a study of Graves' ophthalmopathy and Graves' hyperthyroidism. Scientists amplified the TCR beta CDR3 regions from RNA transcripts. First-round RT-PCR relied on HTBI primers, and a second-round multiplex PCR came next. TCRdb reprocessed the multiplex PCR reads via MiXCR and lists one record per CDR3 protein. This sample has about 400,000 distinct CDR3 sequences; approximately 16% occur once, and the top ten carry roughly 1.6%. The sequenced material came from peripheral blood. The receptors shown here come from a woman aged 18-30 years with Graves' ophthalmopathy.

There are many counts of this clonotype. The chain joins TRBV9 to TRBJ2-5; a possible D gene is TRBD1 (6 bases). The V gene lost 2 bases and the J gene lost 4 bases, with 12 bases spanning the gap. The CDR3 spans 14 residues. Germline V gene sequence: CDR1 SGDLS, CDR2 YYNGEE. The CDR3 sequence: CASSVLDSLETQYF. Written as DNA, the CDR3 is TGTGCCAGCAGCGTCCTGGACAGCCTAGAGACCCAGTACTTC.

This clonotype appeared many times. The chain employs TRBV5-6 and TRBJ1-4, with D possibly matching TRBD1 (5 bases). Trimming pared 1 base from V and 8 bases from J, leaving 18 bases between. Germline V gene data show CDR1 as SGHDT and CDR2 as YYEEEE. The CDR3 is 16 residues long. This chain's CDR3 is CASSLRVRVRREKLFF. DNA of the CDR3: TGTGCCAGCAGCTTGCGGGTCAGGGTTCGGAGGGAAAAACTGTTTTTT. Filled out from reference TRBV5-6 and TRBJ1-4, the complete variable domain reads DAGVTQSPTHLIKTRGQQVTLRCSPKSGHDTVSWYQQALGQGPQFIFQYYEEEERQRGNFPDRFSGHQFPNYSSELNVNALLLGDSALYLCASSLRVRVRREKLFFGSGTQLSVL.

The sample holds many counts of this clonotype. The rearrangement links TRBV7-2 to TRBJ1-2; TRBD1 is a possible D gene (6 bases). CDR1 SGHTA and CDR2 FQGNSA come from the germline V gene. The CDR3 extends over 14 amino acids. The V end lost 7 bases, the J end lost 1 base, and 13 bases lay between the germline ends. The CDR3 loop reads CASTLTGRNYGYTF. In DNA form, the CDR3 reads TGTGCCAGCACACTGACAGGTCGTAACTATGGCTACACCTTC.